This TCR beta chain was recovered during a study of blood T cells in healthy people across ages. From germline, CDR1 is KGHDR and CDR2 SFDVKD. V lost 4 bases and J 6 bases, leaving 10 bases between the germline ends. The CDR3 covers 13 residues. Study observations and caveats: A strong correlation between TCR beta diversity and naive T cell percentage was seen.

This clonotype has only a few counts. Its antigen is undetermined. It was with a sample-barcoded 5' primer and a J-beta primer mix that a second PCR of roughly 6 to 11 cycles was run. A template-switch adaptor with 12 random nucleotides tagged each cDNA molecule. In TCRdb, the 5' RACE reads were re-called with MiXCR into one record per CDR3 protein. Here the sample spans over 600,000 distinct CDR3 sequences, 56% being singletons. The source is a man aged 40-50 years in good health. V usage is TRBV24-1 and J usage is TRBJ2-3, with D possibly matching TRBD1 (6 bases). The source material was blood. CDR3 sequence: CATSEPRGDTQYF. The CDR3 region has the DNA TGTGCCACCAGTGAACCCAGGGGTGATACGCAGTATTTT.